The 18 T cell receptor beta chains presented below share a single source sample, sequenced in a study of blood T cells in healthy people across ages. Primers used in a second PCR of roughly 7 to 12 cycles were a sample-barcoded 5' primer and a J-beta primer mix. TCRdb reanalysed the 5' RACE reads using MiXCR and keeps one entry per CDR3 protein. The sample has roughly 1.5 million distinct CDR3 sequences, 35% to 45% seen once. Sequencing used blood. The receptor set was obtained from a woman aged 18-30 years in good health.

The chain recombines TRBV7-9 with TRBJ1-2, with a possible D match to TRBD1 (5 bases). The ends were cut back, 1 base at V and 4 bases at J, with 13 bases in the middle. The CDR3 covers 15 residues. Looked up from germline, CDR1 is SEHNR and CDR2 is FQNEAQ (reference sequence). CDR3 nucleotides: TGTGCCAGCAGCTTAGATATGGGGCCAGGCTATGGCTACACCTTC. Its translation: CASSLDMGPGYGYTF.

The V and J genes are TRBV24-1 and TRBJ2-5; perhaps TRBD1 as D (5 bases). Looked up from germline, CDR1 is KGHDR and CDR2 is SFDVKD. V was clipped by 4 bases and J by 11 bases, with 16 bases between them. The CDR3 contains 13 residues. This CDR3 reads CATSDSTANEQYF. Here the CDR3 DNA reads TGTGCCACCAGTGACTCGACAGCGAATGAGCAGTACTTC.

The V call is TRBV29-1, the J call TRBJ1-5; possible D gene TRBD1, 6 bases. The germline V gene encodes CDR1 SQVTM and CDR2 ANQGSEA. The V end was cut by 0 bases, the J end by 4 bases, with 7 bases between. The CDR3 has 13 amino acids. The CDR3 DNA sequence: TGCAGCGTTGAAGAGGACAGAAATCAGCCCCAGCATTTT. Translation: CSVEEDRNQPQHF.

This clonotype was seen only a few times. The chain combines TRBV20-1 with TRBJ1-1; tentatively, D is TRBD1 (6 bases). CDR3 size: 14 residues. Germline CDR1 is DFQATT and CDR2 is SNEGSKA (reference sequence). Trimming removed 0 bases at V and 6 bases at J, with 14 bases between. CDR3 nucleotide sequence: TGCAGTGCTAGAGATAAACAGGGCTGGTCTGAAGCTTTCTTT. The encoded protein is CSARDKQGWSEAFF.

The rearrangement joins TRBV14 to TRBJ2-3, with 12 bases matching TRBD2. Germline V gene lookup returns CDR1 SGHDN and CDR2 FVKESK. The CDR3 is made up of 19 amino acids. Trimming took 0 bases from V and 4 from J; bases not matched to a gene: 11. The CDR3 nucleotides read TGTGCCAGCAGCCAAGAGTACTTTGAGACTAGCGGGAGCGCAGATACGCAGTATTTT. The encoded protein is CASSQEYFETSGSADTQYF.

This clonotype has just a few counts. The V and J genes are TRBV7-9 and TRBJ2-3; TRBD2 might be the D (5 bases). CDR1 and CDR2 from the germline V gene are SEHNR and FQNEAQ (reference sequence). This CDR3 contains 16 residues. The V end was cut by 5 bases, the J end by 0 bases, with 15 bases between. The CDR3 is CASSHIDSASTDTQYF. The CDR3 DNA sequence: TGTGCCAGCAGCCATATCGATAGCGCGAGCACAGATACGCAGTATTTT.

This chain uses TRBV28 with TRBJ1-1; no clear D. Germline V gives CDR1 MDHEN, CDR2 SYDVKM. Trimming took off 4 bases at V and 1 base at J, with 10 bases between the two ends. CDR3 length: 14 residues. The CDR3 DNA reads as TGTGCCAGCAGTTACGGGAGAAAGAACACTGAAGCTTTCTTT. Translating gives CASSYGRKNTEAFF.

V gene TRBV7-2 combines with J gene TRBJ2-6; D is undetermined. Trimming took 1 base from V and 0 from J, leaving 10 bases between them. Germline V gives CDR1 SGHTA, CDR2 FQGNSA. The CDR3 is made up of 17 amino acids. In nucleotides, the CDR3 is TGTGCCAGCAGCTTAGTTGCGGCAAACTCTGGGGCCAACGTCCTGACTTTC. This encodes CASSLVAANSGANVLTF.

This chain uses TRBV30 with TRBJ1-2; 7 bases agree with TRBD1. The CDR3 covers 15 residues. V dropped 4 bases and J dropped 1; count of bases not matched to a gene: 9. Germline-derived CDR1 and CDR2 are GTSNPN and SVGIG (reference sequence). CDR3 sequence (DNA): TGTGCCTGGACTACAGGGACAGCCTTTAACTATGGCTACACCTTC. Translating gives CAWTTGTAFNYGYTF.

This clonotype was counted only a few times. In nucleotides, the CDR3 is TGTGCCAGCAGTTTACAGTCCAATGAGCAGTACTTC. Its protein is CASSLQSNEQYF. The genes are TRBV12-3 or TRBV12-4 and TRBJ2-5; D gene uncertain. The length of the CDR3 is 12 residues. V was cut by 2 bases and J by 11 bases, with 12 bases left in between.

This clonotype was observed a handful of times. The chain uses TRBV12-3 or TRBV12-4 and TRBJ2-1, with 10 nucleotides matching TRBD2. The J segment lost 7 bases and the V segment lost 7 bases, leaving 10 bases of the junction unmatched. This CDR3 has 15 amino acids. The CDR3 nucleotides are TGTGCCAGCACCTCCCTAAGAGCGGGAGGGAATGAGCAGTTCTTC. Translating it yields CASTSLRAGGNEQFF.

J is TRBJ2-2 and V is TRBV6-2 or TRBV6-3, with D perhaps matching TRBD1 or TRBD2 (5 bases each). The germline V gene encodes CDR1 MNHEY and CDR2 SVGEGT. The CDR3 is 16 residues long. Trimming removed 7 bases at V and 6 bases at J, with 21 bases between. CDR3 sequence reads: CASTSGPLPVPGELFF. The CDR3 DNA reads TGTGCCAGCACCTCGGGGCCCCTACCCGTTCCCGGGGAGCTGTTTTTT.

V and J are TRBV5-1 and TRBJ2-1, with D perhaps given as TRBD1 or TRBD2 (7 bases each). The CDR3 totals 15 residues. V shed 1 base and J shed 7 bases, with 15 bases lying between them. The germline V gene encodes CDR1 SGHRS and CDR2 YFSETQ. The CDR3 is CASSLLTGEGNEQFF. DNA for the CDR3: TGCGCCAGCAGCTTGTTAACAGGGGAGGGGAATGAGCAGTTCTTC.

The rearrangement uses TRBV7-9 and TRBJ2-3; 11 bases are a match to TRBD2. With V trimmed by 4 bases and J by 3 bases, 6 bases remained unmatched. The germline V gene has CDR1 SEHNR and CDR2 FQNEAQ (reference sequence). The CDR3 covers 16 residues. CDR3 in DNA: TGTGCCAGCAGCTCCCTAGCGGGAGGCGATACAGATACGCAGTATTTT. As protein: CASSSLAGGDTDTQYF.

V usage is TRBV5-1 and J usage is TRBJ1-4; D may be TRBD1 (6 bases). V was clipped by 4 bases and J by 8 bases, with 15 bases between them. CDR1 SGHRS and CDR2 YFSETQ come from the germline V gene. The CDR3 extends over 14 amino acids. The CDR3 region has the DNA TGCGCCAGCAGCCCGACAGGCGGCCGGGAAAAACTGTTTTTT. It encodes CASSPTGGREKLFF.

The table lists this clonotype with a few counts. An end of the junction differs from the germline gene, which may be a read error. The rearrangement uses TRBV5-1 and TRBJ2-1; 8 positions agree with TRBD1. Germline V lookup: CDR1 SGHRS, CDR2 YFSETQ. This CDR3 contains 16 residues. CDR3 sequence (DNA): TGTGCCAGTAGCCTCGGACAGGGAAGAGACTACAATGAGCAGTTCTTC. Protein: CASSLGQGRDYNEQFF.

V and J are TRBV12-3 or TRBV12-4 and TRBJ2-7; 11 bases are a match to TRBD2. The V segment lost 6 bases and the J segment 6 bases; nucleotides outside the gene matches: 4. This CDR3 comprises 13 residues. The CDR3 loop is CASSKLAGVEQYF. The DNA of the CDR3 is TGTGCCAGCAGCAAACTAGCGGGAGTCGAGCAGTACTTC.

The chain combines TRBV5-1 with TRBJ2-3; unclear D gene. This CDR3 is built from 14 residues. Germline assignment: CDR1 SGHRS and CDR2 YFSETQ. V was pared by 4 bases and J by 6 bases, with 15 bases between. DNA of the CDR3: TGCGCCAGCAGCGTGAGCGTTATGAAGGATACGCAGTATTTT. Protein sequence: CASSVSVMKDTQYF.